This T cell receptor beta chain was identified during a study of shared clonotypes between healthy human individuals. The study, taken as a whole, reports: Clonotype sharing among donors likely depends on sequencing depth.

Concerning this clone itself: Its cognate antigen is unknown. Other DNA sequences in this sample translate to the same CDR3.

V shed 2 bases, J shed 5 bases, and the junction held 4 bases outside the gene matches. The CDR3 totals 15 residues. Germline V gene lookup returns CDR1 MNHEY and CDR2 SVGAGI. The table came from immunoSEQ multiplex PCR; TCRdb's copy has only in-frame clones and leaves some out. Found here are 2 million to 2.5 million clones, more than 90% of them singletons; the top ten hold more than 0.1%. This TCR came from a man younger than 30 in good health. This chain joins TRBV6-5 and TRBJ2-5, with 11 bases aligning to TRBD2. Sample: naive CD4+ T cells sorted from blood. Subset reported: CD45RA+ positively selected. The CDR3 coding sequence is TGTGCCAGCAGTTACCTAGCGGGGGGCGGGGAGACCCAGTACTTC. Amino acid sequence: CASSYLAGGGETQYF.